This TCR beta chain derives from a study of T cell responses to AZD1222 COVID-19 vaccine. Repertoires were generated with immunoSEQ multiplex PCR, while TCRdb's copy carries only in-frame clones and drops some. The sample contains 150,000 or so clones, 80% to 95% of which appear only once. CDR3 length: 15 residues. Per germline, CDR1 MDHEN and CDR2 SYDVKM. Germline trimming cut 4 bases from V and 3 bases from J; bases unmatched to any gene: 4. This chain joins TRBV28 and TRBJ1-3, with 9 bases lining up with TRBD1. This sequence was found in an adult who received the AZD1222 COVID-19 vaccine. The starting material was peripheral blood, obtained 28 days after the second AZD1222 dose. CDR3 DNA sequence: TGTGCCAGCAGTTCCACAGGGGGCATTGGAAACACCATATATTTT. It is translated as CASSSTGGIGNTIYF.